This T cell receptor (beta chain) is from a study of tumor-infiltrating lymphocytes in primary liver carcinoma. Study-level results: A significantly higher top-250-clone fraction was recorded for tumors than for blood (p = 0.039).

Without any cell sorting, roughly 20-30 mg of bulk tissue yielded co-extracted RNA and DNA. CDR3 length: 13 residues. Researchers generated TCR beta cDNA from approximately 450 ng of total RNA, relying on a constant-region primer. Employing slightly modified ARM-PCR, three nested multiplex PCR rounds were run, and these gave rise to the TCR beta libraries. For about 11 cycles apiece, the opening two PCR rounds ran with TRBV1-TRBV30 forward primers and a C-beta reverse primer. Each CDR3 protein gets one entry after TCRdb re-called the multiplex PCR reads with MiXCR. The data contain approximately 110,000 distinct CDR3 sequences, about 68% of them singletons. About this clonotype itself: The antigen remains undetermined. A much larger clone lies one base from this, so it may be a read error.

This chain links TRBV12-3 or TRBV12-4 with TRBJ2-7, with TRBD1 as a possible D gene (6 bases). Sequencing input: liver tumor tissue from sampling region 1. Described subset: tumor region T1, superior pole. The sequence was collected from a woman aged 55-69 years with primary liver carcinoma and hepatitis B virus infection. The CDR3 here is CVSSPQGFYEQYF. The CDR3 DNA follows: TGTGTCAGCAGCCCACAGGGTTTTTACGAGCAGTACTTC.